This T cell receptor beta chain emerged from a study of shared clonotypes between healthy human individuals. Study-wide background: Aged 18 to 49, the donors were two women and a few men.

Using immunoSEQ multiplex PCR, the repertoire was profiled, and TCRdb retains in-frame clones only, with some absent. The sample yields hundreds of thousands of clones, 95% to 97% seen once. In regard to this clone: Its antigen remains unidentified.

The CDR3 is made up of 14 amino acids. Trimming removed 1 base at V and 9 bases at J, with 16 bases between. In germline, CDR1 is SQVTM, CDR2 ANQGSEA. Naive CD8 isolation took CD45RO-negative cells positively selected for CCR7 and excluded terminally differentiated effector memory CD45RA+ cells. Study-wide findings and caveats: What naive subsets generally showed was a larger estimated richness than memory subsets showed.

The sequence came from a woman aged 30 to 39 in good health. The chain links TRBV29-1 to TRBJ2-1; a possible D gene is TRBD1 (6 bases). The sequencing input was naive CD8+ T cells sorted from blood. CDR3 coding DNA: TGCAGCGTTGAAGGGACAGCACAACCGGGTGAGCAGTTCTTC. Its translation is CSVEGTAQPGEQFF.